Each of the 16 T cell receptor beta chains below was sequenced from the same sample in a study of blood T cell repertoires in COVID-19 (dated by TCRdb to about 2020). Library generation was performed with the immunoSEQ multiplex PCR assay. Drawn from immuneACCESS, this table holds only the in-frame rearrangements with V and J called that TCRdb kept. Clones are partly lost; checked studies trace under half to an unresolved V gene and leave the rest unexplained. This sample has 260,000 or so clones in its table, and approximately 85% of those were observed once. About 8.5% of the sample comes from the top ten. The sequencing input was peripheral blood. Receptors originate from a young man with active or convalescent COVID-19.

This clone has just one count. V is TRBV18 and J is TRBJ1-4; TRBD1 matches 8 bases. V shed 4 bases and J 8 bases; nucleotides not matched to a gene: 9. The germline gives CDR1 KGHSH, CDR2 LQKENI. The CDR3 totals 15 residues. CDR3 sequence reads: CASSLGQGVYEKLFF. CDR3 in DNA: TGTGCCAGCTCACTCGGACAGGGTGTTTACGAAAAACTGTTTTTT.

The chain is built from TRBV27 and TRBJ2-1, with D possibly being TRBD2 (5 bases). CDR1 is MNHEY and CDR2 is SMNVEV in the germline V gene (reference sequence). V was pared by 1 base and J by 1 base, with 14 bases between. The CDR3 has 17 residues. The CDR3 loop reads CASSLLVARRSYNEQFF. CDR3 nucleotide sequence: TGTGCCAGCAGTTTATTGGTGGCGAGGAGGTCCTACAATGAGCAGTTCTTC.

V is TRBV19 and J is TRBJ2-7, with TRBD1 matching over 10 bases. This CDR3 comprises 16 residues. CDR1 is LNHDA and CDR2 is SQIVND in the germline V gene (reference sequence). After removal of 9 bases from V and 2 bases from J, the junction contained 13 bases not matched to a gene. The CDR3: CASRDRGKPHPYEQYF. For the CDR3, the DNA is TGTGCCAGCCGGGACAGGGGAAAGCCTCACCCCTACGAGCAGTACTTC.

Concerning this clone itself: One junction end disagrees with the germline gene, perhaps due to a read error. The chain is built from TRBV4-2 and TRBJ1-6; D is possibly TRBD1 (6 bases). The CDR3 totals 15 residues. CDR1 LGHNA and CDR2 YNFKEQ come from the germline V gene. The CDR3 sequence: CASSQGQGLNSPLHF. CDR3 nucleotides: TGTGCCAGCAGCCAAGGCCAGGGGCTGAATTCGCCCCTCCACTTT.

This clone was observed a few times. The J gene is TRBJ2-7, the V gene TRBV4-1; 11 bases fit TRBD1. CDR1 and CDR2 from the germline V gene are MGHRA and YSYEKL. This CDR3 contains 14 residues. With V trimmed by 5 bases and J by 2 bases, 2 bases remained unmatched. The CDR3 sequence: CASSKGQGAYEQYF. The CDR3 DNA reads as TGCGCCAGCAGCAAGGGACAGGGGGCCTACGAGCAGTACTTC.

This chain uses TRBV7-2 with TRBJ1-5; 11 nucleotides agree with TRBD1. V shed 5 bases, J shed 1 base, and the junction held 10 bases outside the gene matches. Germline CDR1 is SGHTA and CDR2 is FQGNSA. CDR3 length: 18 amino acids. The chain's CDR3 is CASSLVRGTGGSNQPQHF. The CDR3 DNA reads as TGTGCCAGCAGCCTCGTCAGGGGGACAGGGGGAAGCAATCAGCCCCAGCATTTT.

The chain uses TRBV5-4 and TRBJ2-3; 9 positions agree with TRBD1. CDR1 SGHNT and CDR2 YYREEE come from the germline V gene (reference sequence). The CDR3 length is 14 residues. With V trimmed by 4 bases and J by 6 bases, 6 bases remained unmatched. CDR3: CASSEQGADDTQYF. The CDR3 region has the DNA TGTGCCAGCAGCGAACAGGGGGCAGACGATACGCAGTATTTT. The full variable domain, rest sourced from reference TRBV5-4 and TRBJ2-3, is ETGVTQSPTHLIKTRGQQVTLRCSSQSGHNTVSWYQQALGQGPQFIFQYYREEENGRGNFPPRFSGLQFPNYSSELNVNALELDDSALYLCASSEQGADDTQYFGPGTRLTVL.

The chain combines TRBV12-3 or TRBV12-4 with TRBJ1-2; TRBD1 might be the D (5 bases). The CDR3 is made up of 13 amino acids. V lost 3 bases to trimming and J lost 2 bases, with 7 bases between them. The CDR3 DNA reads TGTGCCAGCAGTTTTGGACAAAACTATGGCTACACCTTC. Translating gives CASSFGQNYGYTF.

V and J are TRBV19 and TRBJ2-3, with TRBD1 matching 7 bases. V shed 2 bases and J 5 bases; nucleotides not matched to a gene: 4. The CDR3 has 14 amino acids. From germline, CDR1 is LNHDA and CDR2 SQIVND (reference sequence). CDR3 amino acids: CASSISSGGDTQYF. Written as DNA, the CDR3 is TGTGCCAGTAGTATATCCTCAGGGGGAGATACGCAGTATTTT.

The chain joins TRBV5-4 to TRBJ2-7, with D tentatively TRBD2 (7 bases). Germline CDR1 and CDR2: SGHNT and YYREEE (reference sequence). CDR3 length equals 13 residues. V was shortened by 6 bases and J by 4 bases, with 14 bases between the two germline ends. Here the CDR3 reads CASKEGGAYEQYF. The CDR3 DNA follows: TGTGCCAGCAAGGAGGGGGGGGCGTACGAGCAGTACTTC.

J is TRBJ1-1 and V is TRBV4-1; TRBD1 matches at 9 bases. The CDR3 totals 16 residues. Germline V lookup: CDR1 MGHRA, CDR2 YSYEKL. After removal of 3 bases from V and 6 bases from J, the junction contained 11 bases not matched to a gene. The CDR3 sequence is CASSHATGGSWAEAFF. The CDR3 DNA follows: TGCGCCAGCAGCCACGCGACAGGGGGGAGTTGGGCTGAAGCTTTCTTT.

V usage is TRBV7-9 and J usage is TRBJ2-7; 9 positions match TRBD2. Germline CDR1 reads SEHNR; CDR2 reads FQNEAQ (reference sequence). The CDR3 runs 16 residues. Trimming cost V 3 bases and J 3 bases; bases outside gene matches: 9. CDR3 coding DNA: TGTGCCAGCAGCTTGGCGACTAGCGGAATTAACTACGAGCAGTACTTC. Amino acid sequence: CASSLATSGINYEQYF.

The genes are TRBV11-2 and TRBJ1-5; 8 nucleotides agree with TRBD1. This CDR3 region has 15 residues. The V and J ends lost 6 bases and 2 bases, in that order; junction bases with no gene match: 6. Germline-derived CDR1 and CDR2 are SGHAT and FQNNGV. The CDR3 nucleotides are TGTGCCAGCAGTCCAGGGGGCATAGGCAATCAGCCCCAGCATTTT. Translating gives CASSPGGIGNQPQHF.

The rearrangement joins TRBV5-1 to TRBJ1-1, with 7 nucleotides matching TRBD1. This CDR3 spans 15 amino acids. Trimming took 2 bases from V and 3 from J; bases not matched to a gene: 7. Looked up from germline, CDR1 is SGHRS and CDR2 is YFSETQ. This chain's CDR3 is CASSFTGAEDTEAFF. CDR3 DNA sequence: TGCGCCAGCAGCTTCACAGGGGCCGAGGACACTGAAGCTTTCTTT.

The V and J genes are TRBV7-7 and TRBJ2-5; D possibly corresponds to TRBD2 (6 bases). V dropped 8 bases and J dropped 5 bases, with 15 bases sitting between them. Looked up from germline, CDR1 is SSHAT and CDR2 is FNYEAQ (reference sequence). The CDR3 length is 13 residues. The CDR3 loop reads CASASGVRETQYF. CDR3 nucleotides: TGTGCCAGCGCTTCGGGGGTTCGCGAGACCCAGTACTTC.

This sequence joins TRBV19 and TRBJ1-2; 10 bases agree with TRBD1. This CDR3 is 13 amino acids long. After removal of 6 bases from V and 8 bases from J, the junction contained 6 bases not matched to a gene. CDR1 and CDR2 from the germline V gene are LNHDA and SQIVND (reference sequence). CDR3 nucleotide sequence: TGTGCCAGTAGCAGGACAGGGGGGAAAGGCTACACCTTC. It translates to CASSRTGGKGYTF. Full variable domain (missing parts from reference TRBV19 and TRBJ1-2): DGGITQSPKYLFRKEGQNVTLSCEQNLNHDAMYWYRQDPGQGLRLIYYSQIVNDFQKGDIAEGYSVSREKKESFPLTVTSAQKNPTAFYLCASSRTGGKGYTFGSGTRLTVV.